The sequence of this TCR beta chain was determined in a study of T cells expressing NK-cell markers. Study summary: The authors derived TCR beta repertoires from sorted CD3+CD56+NKG2C+, CD3+CD56+NKG2C- and CD3+CD56-NKG2C+ T cells. Among the eight sequenced donors, seven tested HCMV-seropositive and one tested seronegative. General study points: Unclear, still, was the HCMV specificity of the expanded NKG2C+ T cell clones. Of the CD8+ T cells in more than five donors, about 1.0-7.0% belonged to dominant NKG2C+ clonotypes.

In the case of this clonotype: What it recognizes is unknown.

There are 15 residues in the CDR3. Germline assignment: CDR1 DFQATT and CDR2 SNEGSKA (reference sequence). TCRdb reprocessed the 5' RACE reads, keeping one entry per CDR3 protein, no DNA. This table lists some 500,000 distinct CDR3 sequences. The rearrangement links TRBV20-1 to TRBJ2-3. The clonotype originates from a woman aged 45-59 years in good health. Sequencing used blood T cells: a sorted CD56 or NKG2C T cell subset, CD4+ or CD8+ T cells, or bulk PBMC T cells (not recorded which). This CDR3 reads CSALGRLKPADTQYF.